These 10 T cell receptor beta chains originate from one sample sequenced in a study of T cell responses to AZD1222 COVID-19 vaccine. The protocol was immunoSEQ multiplex PCR, while the TCRdb copy is restricted to in-frame clones and leaves out a portion. The table has some 96,000 clones, approximately 91% seen once. The sample consisted of peripheral blood, taken 28 days after the second AZD1222 dose. The receptors come from an adult who received the AZD1222 COVID-19 vaccine.

This chain uses TRBV5-1 with TRBJ2-7; D remains unclear. The CDR3 has 13 residues. Germline V gene lookup returns CDR1 SGHRS and CDR2 YFSETQ. V shed 4 bases and J shed 2 bases, with 10 bases lying between them. The CDR3 loop is CASSPGPPYEQYF. The CDR3 DNA is TGCGCCAGCAGCCCTGGACCTCCCTACGAGCAGTACTTC.

CDR3 coding DNA: TGTGCCAGTAGGTTCCCGGGGAGCACTGAAGCTTTCTTT. Its translation is CASRFPGSTEAFF. The rearrangement links TRBV19 to TRBJ1-1; D not resolved. Germline CDR1 LNHDA, CDR2 SQIVND (reference sequence). This CDR3 spans 13 amino acids. V dropped 6 bases and J dropped 4 bases, with 12 bases sitting between them. Based on the CDR3 plus reference TRBV19 and TRBJ1-1, the full variable domain is DGGITQSPKYLFRKEGQNVTLSCEQNLNHDAMYWYRQDPGQGLRLIYYSQIVNDFQKGDIAEGYSVSREKKESFPLTVTSAQKNPTAFYLCASRFPGSTEAFFGQGTRLTVV.

The chain employs TRBV19 and TRBJ1-2; TRBD1 matches 7 bases. Per germline, CDR1 LNHDA and CDR2 SQIVND (reference sequence). CDR3 length: 17 residues. J gave up 1 base and V 6 bases, and 14 bases lay outside the gene matches. This CDR3 reads CASRTGRDSRFNYGYTF. The CDR3 coding sequence is TGTGCCAGTAGGACGGGCCGGGACAGCCGTTTTAACTATGGCTACACCTTC.

V gene TRBV4-1 combines with J gene TRBJ1-1; D might be TRBD1 (5 bases). Trimming shortened V by 1 base and J by 6 bases, and 9 bases separated the two germline ends. The CDR3 covers 13 residues. Germline CDR1 and CDR2: MGHRA and YSYEKL. The DNA of the CDR3 is TGCGCCAGCAGCCAAGCAGGGCCCCCTGAAGCTTTCTTT. It yields the protein CASSQAGPPEAFF.

V and J are TRBV6-5 and TRBJ2-7; TRBD1 agrees at 7 bases. V lost 10 bases, J lost 2 bases, and 11 bases stayed unmatched. The CDR3 has 14 amino acids. Germline loops: CDR1 MNHEY, CDR2 SVGAGI. The CDR3 here is CAISLRQGTYEQYF. CDR3 coding DNA: TGTGCCATCTCGCTTAGACAGGGAACCTACGAGCAGTACTTC.

CDR3 nucleotide sequence: TGTGCCAGCAGCTTAGGGCCAGCTACCTACGAGCAGTACTTC. This encodes CASSLGPATYEQYF. The chain couples TRBV11-2 to TRBJ2-7, with unresolved D. The germline CDR1 and CDR2 sequences are SGHAT and FQNNGV. The CDR3 length is 14 residues. Trimming stripped 1 base from V and 2 bases from J, with 9 bases between.

CDR3 sequence: CSAGPGGKAFF. In nucleotides, the CDR3 is TGCAGTGCAGGGCCTGGGGGAAAAGCTTTCTTT. V and J are TRBV20-1 and TRBJ1-1, with D perhaps matching TRBD1 (5 bases). Germline values: CDR1 DFQATT, CDR2 SNEGSKA (reference sequence). The CDR3 extends over 11 amino acids. Trimming took 6 bases from V and 9 from J, leaving 14 bases between them.

This chain connects TRBV7-6 to TRBJ1-4; D is unresolved. V dropped 5 bases and J dropped 3 bases, with 22 bases sitting between them. Germline V gene lookup returns CDR1 SGHVS and CDR2 FNYEAQ. The CDR3 has 18 residues. The CDR3 is CASSATGSSALANEKLFF. CDR3 bases: TGTGCCAGCAGCGCCACTGGCAGCTCCGCCTTGGCTAATGAAAAACTGTTTTTT.

The rearrangement uses TRBV30 and TRBJ1-2, with a possible D match to TRBD1 (6 bases). Germline CDR1 reads GTSNPN; CDR2 reads SVGIG (reference sequence). The CDR3 is 12 amino acids. V gave up 0 bases and J gave up 6 bases, with 8 bases separating them. The CDR3 reads CAWSVGGDGYTF. CDR3 coding DNA: TGTGCCTGGAGTGTAGGGGGAGATGGCTACACCTTC.

This chain joins TRBV5-1 and TRBJ1-1, with 11 bases aligning to TRBD1. The J segment lost 3 bases and the V segment lost 0 bases, leaving 4 bases of the junction unmatched. Germline V gene sequence: CDR1 SGHRS, CDR2 YFSETQ. The CDR3 is 16 amino acids. CDR3 sequence reads: CASSLVGQGAHTEAFF. For the CDR3, the DNA is TGCGCCAGCAGCTTGGTAGGACAGGGGGCCCACACTGAAGCTTTCTTT.